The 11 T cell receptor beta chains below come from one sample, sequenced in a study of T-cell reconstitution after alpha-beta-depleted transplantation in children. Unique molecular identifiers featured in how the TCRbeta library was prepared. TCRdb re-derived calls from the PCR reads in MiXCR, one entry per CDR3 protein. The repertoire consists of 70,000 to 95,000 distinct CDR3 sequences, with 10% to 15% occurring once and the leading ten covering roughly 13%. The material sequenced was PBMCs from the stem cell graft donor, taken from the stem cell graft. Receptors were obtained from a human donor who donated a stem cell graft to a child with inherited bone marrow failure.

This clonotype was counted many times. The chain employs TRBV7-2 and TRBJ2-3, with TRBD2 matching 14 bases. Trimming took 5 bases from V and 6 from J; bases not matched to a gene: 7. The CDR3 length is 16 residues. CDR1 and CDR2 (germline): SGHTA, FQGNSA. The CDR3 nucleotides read TGTGCCAGCAGCCAGGGACTAGCGGGGGCCGGGGATACGCAGTATTTT. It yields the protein CASSQGLAGAGDTQYF.

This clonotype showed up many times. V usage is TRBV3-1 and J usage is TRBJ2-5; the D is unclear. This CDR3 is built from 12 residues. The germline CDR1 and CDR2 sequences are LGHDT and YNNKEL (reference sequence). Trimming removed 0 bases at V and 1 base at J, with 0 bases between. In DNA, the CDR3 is TGTGCCAGCAGCCAAGACCAAGAGACCCAGTACTTC. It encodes CASSQDQETQYF.

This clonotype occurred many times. The DNA of the CDR3 is TGCAGTGCTAGAGACGACCGGGACAGGGCAAGCTACGAGCAGTACTTC. It codes for CSARDDRDRASYEQYF. The rearrangement joins TRBV20-1 to TRBJ2-7; TRBD1 matches at 9 bases. The V segment lost 0 bases and the J segment 3 bases; nucleotides outside the gene matches: 9. Germline CDR1 reads DFQATT; CDR2 reads SNEGSKA (reference sequence). The CDR3 spans 16 residues.

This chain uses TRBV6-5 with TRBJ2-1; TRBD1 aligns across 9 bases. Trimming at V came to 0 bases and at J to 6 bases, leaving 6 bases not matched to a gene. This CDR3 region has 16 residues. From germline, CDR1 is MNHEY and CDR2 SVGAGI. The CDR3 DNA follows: TGTGCCAGCAGTTACTCCCCGGGGACAGGGCGCAATGAGCAGTTCTTC. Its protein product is CASSYSPGTGRNEQFF.

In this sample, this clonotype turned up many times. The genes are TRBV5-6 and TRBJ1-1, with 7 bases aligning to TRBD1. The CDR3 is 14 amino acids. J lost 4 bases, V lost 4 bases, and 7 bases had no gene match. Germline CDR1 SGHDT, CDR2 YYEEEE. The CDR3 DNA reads TGTGCCAGCAGCGTGACAGGGCCGGTCACTGAAGCTTTCTTT. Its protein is CASSVTGPVTEAFF.

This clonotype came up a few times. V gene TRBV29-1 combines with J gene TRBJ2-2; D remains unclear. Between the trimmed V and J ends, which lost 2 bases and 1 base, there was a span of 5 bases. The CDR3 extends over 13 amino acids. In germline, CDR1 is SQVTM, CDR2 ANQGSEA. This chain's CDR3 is CSVESVNTGELFF. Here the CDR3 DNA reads TGCAGCGTTGAAAGCGTGAACACCGGGGAGCTGTTTTTT.

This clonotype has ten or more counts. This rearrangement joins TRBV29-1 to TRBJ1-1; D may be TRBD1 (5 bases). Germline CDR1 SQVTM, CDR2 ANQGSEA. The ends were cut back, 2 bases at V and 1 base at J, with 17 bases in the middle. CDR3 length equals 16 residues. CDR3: CSVEWSKVDTNTEAFF. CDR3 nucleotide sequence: TGCAGCGTTGAATGGTCCAAAGTGGACACGAACACTGAAGCTTTCTTT. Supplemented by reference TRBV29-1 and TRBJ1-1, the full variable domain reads SAVISQKPSRDICQRGTSLTIQCQVDSQVTMMFWYRQQPGQSLTLIATANQGSEATYESGFVIDKFPISRPNLTFSTLTVSNMSPEDSSIYLCSVEWSKVDTNTEAFFGQGTRLTVV.

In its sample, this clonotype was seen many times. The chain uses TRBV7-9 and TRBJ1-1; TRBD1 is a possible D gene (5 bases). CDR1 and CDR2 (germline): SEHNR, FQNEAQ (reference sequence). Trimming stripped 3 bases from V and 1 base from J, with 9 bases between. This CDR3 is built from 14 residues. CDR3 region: CASSFLQENTEAFF. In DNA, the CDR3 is TGTGCCAGCAGCTTCTTACAGGAGAACACTGAAGCTTTCTTT.

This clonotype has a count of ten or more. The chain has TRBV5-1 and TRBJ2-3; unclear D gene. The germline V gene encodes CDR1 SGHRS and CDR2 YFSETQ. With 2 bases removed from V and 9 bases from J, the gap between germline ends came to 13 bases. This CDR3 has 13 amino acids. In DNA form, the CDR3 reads TGCGCCAGCAGCTTTCTCGGTGGGAACACGCAGTATTTT. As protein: CASSFLGGNTQYF. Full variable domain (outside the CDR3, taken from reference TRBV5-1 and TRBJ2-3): KAGVTQTPRYLIKTRGQQVTLSCSPISGHRSVSWYQQTPGQGLQFLFEYFSETQRNKGNFPGRFSGRQFSNSRSEMNVSTLELGDSALYLCASSFLGGNTQYFGPGTRLTVL.

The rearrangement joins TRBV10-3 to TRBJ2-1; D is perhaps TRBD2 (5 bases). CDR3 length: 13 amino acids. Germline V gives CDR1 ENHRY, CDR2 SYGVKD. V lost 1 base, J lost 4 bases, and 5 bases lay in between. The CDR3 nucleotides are TGTGCCATCAGTGAGTGGACTTACAATGAGCAGTTCTTC. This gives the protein CAISEWTYNEQFF.

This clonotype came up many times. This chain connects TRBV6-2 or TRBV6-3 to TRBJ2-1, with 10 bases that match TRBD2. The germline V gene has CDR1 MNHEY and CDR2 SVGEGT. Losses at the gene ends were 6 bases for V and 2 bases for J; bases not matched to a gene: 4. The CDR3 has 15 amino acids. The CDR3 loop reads CASSTGLAAYNEQFF. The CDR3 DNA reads TGTGCCAGCAGCACAGGACTAGCGGCCTACAATGAGCAGTTCTTC.